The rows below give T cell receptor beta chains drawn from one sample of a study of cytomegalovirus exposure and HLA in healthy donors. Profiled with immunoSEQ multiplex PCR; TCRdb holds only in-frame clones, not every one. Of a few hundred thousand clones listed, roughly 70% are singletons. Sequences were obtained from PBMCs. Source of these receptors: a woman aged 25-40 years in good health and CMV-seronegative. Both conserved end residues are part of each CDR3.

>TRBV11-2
CASSLGGSTYEQYF
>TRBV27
CASSSGRNTEAFF
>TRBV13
CASSLGGGYTNEKLFF
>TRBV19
CASSIRGSSYEQYF
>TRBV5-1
CASSLETRDTQYF
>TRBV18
CASSPGDYGYTF
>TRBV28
CASSGTVKGEKLFF
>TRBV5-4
CASSLVGSSYNEQFF
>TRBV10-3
CAISEGGDRVIQYF
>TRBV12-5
CASGLVTYRGYREAFF
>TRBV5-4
CASSWGGEQFF
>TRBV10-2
CASRLTSGTTGELFF
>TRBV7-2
CASSPRTSLTDTQYF
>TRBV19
CASSNSAGDNGYTF
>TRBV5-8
CASSWSLHSGGGNEQFF
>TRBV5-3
CARSLAPTSGTWFF
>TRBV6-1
CASAIRTGFDEQFF
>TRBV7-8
CASSLGDIPLRTDTQYF
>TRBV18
CASSPTSGARETQYF
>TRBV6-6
CASSSETGNSPLHF
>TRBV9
CASSVGRGRTEAFF
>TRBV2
CASTAGGWTDTQYF
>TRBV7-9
CASSLAQGPYEQYF
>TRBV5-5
CASSLLGQTYEQYF
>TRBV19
CASSTSGRYNEQFF
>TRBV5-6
CASSFLTATNEKLFF
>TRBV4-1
CASSQWEGLAMGETQYF
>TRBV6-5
CASSFESDSSELFF
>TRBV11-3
CASSTGWASGELFF
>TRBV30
CAWSTSGWAFF
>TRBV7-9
CASSPWQEQFF
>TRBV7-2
CASSLGGTSAGGQFF
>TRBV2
CASRAFDAGELFF
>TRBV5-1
CASSLDRSSYEQYF
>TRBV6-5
CASSYQGGQGIF
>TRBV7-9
CASSARGPDLTEAFF
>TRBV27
CASGRTQSTDTQYF
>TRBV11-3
CASSLDRPGELFF
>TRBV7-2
CASSRQGASSYNSPLHF
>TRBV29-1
CSAGPGAEGYTF
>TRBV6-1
CASRTTAAGLPVQYF
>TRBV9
CASSRTTTGDYGYTF
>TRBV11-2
CASSLVGQGANEQYF
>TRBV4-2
CASSQVQAPYEQYF
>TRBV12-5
CASGVGDSTNTEAFF
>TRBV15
CATSREIAEETQYF
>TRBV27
CASSFHTGTEAFF
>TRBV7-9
CASSPFDRYGYTF
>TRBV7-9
CASSSRGQGIYEQYF